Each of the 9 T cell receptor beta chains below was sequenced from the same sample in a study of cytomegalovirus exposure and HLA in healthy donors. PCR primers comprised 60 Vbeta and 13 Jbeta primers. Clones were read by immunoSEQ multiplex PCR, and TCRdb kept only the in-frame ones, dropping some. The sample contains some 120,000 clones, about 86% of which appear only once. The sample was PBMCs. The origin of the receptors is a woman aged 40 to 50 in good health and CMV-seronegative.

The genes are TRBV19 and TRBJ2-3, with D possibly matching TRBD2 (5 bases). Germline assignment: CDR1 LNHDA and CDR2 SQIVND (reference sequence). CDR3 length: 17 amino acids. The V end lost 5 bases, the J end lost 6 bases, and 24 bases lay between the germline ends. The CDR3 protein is CASSRRLVYAPGDTQYF. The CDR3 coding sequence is TGTGCCAGTAGTCGACGACTCGTATATGCCCCGGGGGATACGCAGTATTTT.

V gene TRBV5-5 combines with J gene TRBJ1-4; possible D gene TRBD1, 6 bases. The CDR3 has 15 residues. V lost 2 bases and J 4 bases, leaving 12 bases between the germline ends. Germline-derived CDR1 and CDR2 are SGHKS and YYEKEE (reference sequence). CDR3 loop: CASSLFEGDNEKLFF. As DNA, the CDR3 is TGTGCCAGCAGCTTATTCGAGGGGGATAATGAAAAACTGTTTTTT.

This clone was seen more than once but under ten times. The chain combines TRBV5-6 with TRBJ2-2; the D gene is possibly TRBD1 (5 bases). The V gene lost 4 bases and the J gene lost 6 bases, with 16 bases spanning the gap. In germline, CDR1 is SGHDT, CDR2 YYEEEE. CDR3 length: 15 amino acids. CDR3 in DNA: TGTGCCAGCAGCAAAGACAGCCGGTGGGCCGGGGAGCTGTTTTTT. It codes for CASSKDSRWAGELFF.

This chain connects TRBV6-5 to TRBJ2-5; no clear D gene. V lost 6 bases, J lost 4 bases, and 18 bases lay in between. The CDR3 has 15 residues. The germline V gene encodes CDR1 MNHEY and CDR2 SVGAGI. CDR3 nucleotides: TGTGCCAGCAGGTACGCAGGCAACAAAGGAGAGACCCAGTACTTC. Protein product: CASRYAGNKGETQYF.

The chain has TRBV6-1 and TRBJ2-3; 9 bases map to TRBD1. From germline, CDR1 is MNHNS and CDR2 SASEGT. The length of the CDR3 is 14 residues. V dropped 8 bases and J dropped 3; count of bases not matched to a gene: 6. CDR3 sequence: CASQRDRVTDTQYF. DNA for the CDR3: TGTGCCAGCCAGAGGGACAGGGTAACAGATACGCAGTATTTT.

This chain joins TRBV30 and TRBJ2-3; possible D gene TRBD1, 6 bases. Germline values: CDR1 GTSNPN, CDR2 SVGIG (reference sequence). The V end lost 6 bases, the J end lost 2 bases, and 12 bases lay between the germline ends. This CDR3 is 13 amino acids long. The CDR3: CACTRGNTDTQYF. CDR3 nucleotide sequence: TGTGCCTGCACCAGGGGCAACACAGATACGCAGTATTTT.

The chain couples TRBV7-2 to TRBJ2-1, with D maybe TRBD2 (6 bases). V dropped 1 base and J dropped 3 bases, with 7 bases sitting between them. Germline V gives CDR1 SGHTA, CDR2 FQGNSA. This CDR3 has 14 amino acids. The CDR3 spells CASSLDSGYNEQFF. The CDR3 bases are TGTGCCAGCAGCTTAGATAGCGGCTACAATGAGCAGTTCTTC.

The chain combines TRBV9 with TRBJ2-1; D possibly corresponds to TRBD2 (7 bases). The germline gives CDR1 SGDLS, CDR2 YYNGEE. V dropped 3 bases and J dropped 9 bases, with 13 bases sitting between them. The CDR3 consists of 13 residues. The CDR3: CASSARGGAEQFF. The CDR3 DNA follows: TGTGCCAGCAGCGCGCGTGGGGGGGCTGAGCAGTTCTTC. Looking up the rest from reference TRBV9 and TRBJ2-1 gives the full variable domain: DSGVTQTPKHLITATGQRVTLRCSPRSGDLSVYWYQQSLDQGLQFLIQYYNGEERAKGNILERFSAQQFPDLHSELNLSSLELGDSALYFCASSARGGAEQFFGPGTRLTVL.

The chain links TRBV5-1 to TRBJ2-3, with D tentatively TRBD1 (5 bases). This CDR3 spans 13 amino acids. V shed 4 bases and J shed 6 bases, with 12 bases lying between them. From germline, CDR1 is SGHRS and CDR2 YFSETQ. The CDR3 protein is CASSNGATDTQYF. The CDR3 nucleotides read TGCGCCAGCAGCAATGGGGCTACGGATACGCAGTATTTT.